This TCR beta chain was captured by sequencing in a study of T cells in Graves' hyperthyroidism and ophthalmopathy. Ophthalmopathy patients had Clinical Activity Score at least 3, NOSPECS grade at least 4, duration under 3 months. Pregnant or lactating patients were excluded, as were those with uncontrolled infection or other autoimmune disease. RNA transcripts yielded amplified TCR beta CDR3 regions. RT-PCR in the first round (using the HTBI primer set) targeted the TCR CDR3. TCRdb reprocessed the multiplex PCR reads via MiXCR and lists one record per CDR3 protein. The sample includes about 270,000 distinct CDR3 sequences, roughly 22% of them seen just once. Sample: blood. The clonotype originates from a young man with Graves' ophthalmopathy.

The CDR3 bases are TGCAGTGCTCAAACCCCCAGGGGCTCCTATGGCTACACCTTC. Residues: CSAQTPRGSYGYTF. The V call is TRBV20-1, the J call TRBJ1-2; D possibly corresponds to TRBD1 (6 bases). The V gene's germline CDR1 is DFQATT and CDR2 SNEGSKA (reference sequence). This CDR3 region has 14 residues. Trimming removed 5 bases from V and 4 bases from J, with 17 bases in between.